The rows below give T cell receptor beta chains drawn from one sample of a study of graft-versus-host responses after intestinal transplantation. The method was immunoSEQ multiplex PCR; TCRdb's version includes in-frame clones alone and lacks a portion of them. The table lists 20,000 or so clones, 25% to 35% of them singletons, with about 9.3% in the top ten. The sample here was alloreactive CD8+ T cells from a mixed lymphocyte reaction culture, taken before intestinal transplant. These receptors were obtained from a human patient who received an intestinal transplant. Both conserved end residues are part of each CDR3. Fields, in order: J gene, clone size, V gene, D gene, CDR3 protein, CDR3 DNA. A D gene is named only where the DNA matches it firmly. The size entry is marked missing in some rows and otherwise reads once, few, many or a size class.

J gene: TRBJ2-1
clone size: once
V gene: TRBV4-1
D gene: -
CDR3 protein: CASSQGGNNEQFF
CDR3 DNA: TGCGCCAGCAGCCAAGGGGGAAACAATGAGCAGTTCTTC

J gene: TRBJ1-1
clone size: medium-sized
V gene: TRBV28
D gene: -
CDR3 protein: CASSFPTEAFF
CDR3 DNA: TGTGCCAGCAGTTTTCCAACTGAAGCTTTCTTT

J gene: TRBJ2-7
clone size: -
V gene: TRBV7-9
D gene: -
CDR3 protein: CASSLSNFYEQYF
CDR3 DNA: TGTGCCAGCAGCTTATCCAATTTCTACGAGCAGTACTTC

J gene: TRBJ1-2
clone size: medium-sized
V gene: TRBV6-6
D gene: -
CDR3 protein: CASTPVDSNYGYTF
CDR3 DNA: TGTGCCAGCACCCCAGTTGACTCTAACTATGGCTACACCTTC

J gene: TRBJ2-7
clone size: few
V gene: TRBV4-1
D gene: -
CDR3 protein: CASSRDGEQYF
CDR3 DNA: TGTGCCAGCAGCCGTGACGGGGAGCAGTACTTC

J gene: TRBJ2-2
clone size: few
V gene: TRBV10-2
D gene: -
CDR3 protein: CASEGGTHTGELFF
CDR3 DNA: TGCGCCAGCGAAGGCGGGACCCACACCGGGGAGCTGTTTTTT

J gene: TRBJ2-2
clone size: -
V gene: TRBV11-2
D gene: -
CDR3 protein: CASSPHSKALTGELFF
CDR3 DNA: TGTGCCAGCAGTCCCCATAGTAAGGCCCTCACCGGGGAGCTGTTTTTT

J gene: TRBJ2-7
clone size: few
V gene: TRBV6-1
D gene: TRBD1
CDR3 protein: CASRPQGDPRGQYF
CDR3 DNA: TGTGCCAGCAGACCCCAGGGGGATCCCCGGGGGCAGTACTTC

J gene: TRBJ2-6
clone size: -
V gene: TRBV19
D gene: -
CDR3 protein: CASSIEVISGANVLTF
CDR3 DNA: TGTGCCAGTAGTATAGAGGTAATCTCTGGGGCCAACGTCCTGACTTTC

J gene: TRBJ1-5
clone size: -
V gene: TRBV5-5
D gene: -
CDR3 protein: CASRPGGGLGQPQHF
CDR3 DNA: TGTGCCAGTAGGCCTGGAGGGGGGTTGGGGCAGCCCCAGCATTTT